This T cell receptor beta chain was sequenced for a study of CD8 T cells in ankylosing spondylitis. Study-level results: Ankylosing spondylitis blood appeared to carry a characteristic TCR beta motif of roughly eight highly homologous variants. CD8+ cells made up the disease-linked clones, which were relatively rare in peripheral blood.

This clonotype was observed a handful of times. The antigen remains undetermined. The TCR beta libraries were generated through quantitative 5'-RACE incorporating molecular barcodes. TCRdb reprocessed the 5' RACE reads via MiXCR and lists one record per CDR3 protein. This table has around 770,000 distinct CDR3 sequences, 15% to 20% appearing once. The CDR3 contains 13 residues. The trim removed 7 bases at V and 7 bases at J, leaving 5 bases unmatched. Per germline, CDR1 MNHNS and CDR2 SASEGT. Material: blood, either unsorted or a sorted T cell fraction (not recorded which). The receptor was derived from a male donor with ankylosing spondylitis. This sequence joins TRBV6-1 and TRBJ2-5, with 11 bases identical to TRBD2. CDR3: CASTIAGGSTQYF. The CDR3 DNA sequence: TGTGCCAGCACCATAGCGGGAGGGTCGACCCAGTACTTC.